This T cell receptor (beta chain) was identified during a study of cytomegalovirus exposure and HLA in healthy donors. Study results and limitations: Rarity held for most TCR sequences, but there were some public TCRs that occurred in many donors.

Healthy bone marrow donors made up the cohort. A multiplex PCR was run with 60 Vbeta primers and 13 Jbeta primers. Profiling relied on immunoSEQ multiplex PCR, and the TCRdb table lists in-frame clones only, not all of them. This sample has 140,000 to 150,000 clones; 80% occur once, and the top ten carry around 4.3%. CDR1 is LGHNA and CDR2 is YNFKEQ in the germline V gene. This CDR3 has 13 amino acids. The ends were cut back, 8 bases at V and 2 bases at J, with 12 bases in the middle. Notes on this clone: Antigen unknown.

Material for sequencing was PBMCs. V and J are TRBV4-2 and TRBJ2-5; D possibly corresponds to TRBD1 (6 bases). This receptor was obtained from a middle-aged man in good health and CMV-seronegative. Written as DNA, the CDR3 is TGTGCCAGCGGGCGGACAGAACAAGAGACCCAGTACTTC. Translating gives CASGRTEQETQYF.